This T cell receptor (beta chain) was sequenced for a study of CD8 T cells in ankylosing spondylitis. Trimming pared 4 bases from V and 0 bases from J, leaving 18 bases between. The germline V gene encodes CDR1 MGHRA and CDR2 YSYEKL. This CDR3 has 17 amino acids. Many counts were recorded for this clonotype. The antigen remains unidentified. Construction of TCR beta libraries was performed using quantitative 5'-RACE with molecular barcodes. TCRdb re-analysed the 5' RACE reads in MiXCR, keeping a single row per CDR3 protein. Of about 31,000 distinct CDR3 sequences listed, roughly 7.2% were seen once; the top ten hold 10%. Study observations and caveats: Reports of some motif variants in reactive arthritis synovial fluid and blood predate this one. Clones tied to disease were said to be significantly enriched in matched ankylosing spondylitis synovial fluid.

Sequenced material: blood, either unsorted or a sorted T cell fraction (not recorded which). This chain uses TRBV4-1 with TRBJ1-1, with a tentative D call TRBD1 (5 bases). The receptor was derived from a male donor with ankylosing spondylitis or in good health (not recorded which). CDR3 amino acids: CASSRDRTQALNTEAFF. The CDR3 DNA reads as TGCGCCAGCAGCCGAGATCGGACACAAGCTCTGAACACTGAAGCTTTCTTT.